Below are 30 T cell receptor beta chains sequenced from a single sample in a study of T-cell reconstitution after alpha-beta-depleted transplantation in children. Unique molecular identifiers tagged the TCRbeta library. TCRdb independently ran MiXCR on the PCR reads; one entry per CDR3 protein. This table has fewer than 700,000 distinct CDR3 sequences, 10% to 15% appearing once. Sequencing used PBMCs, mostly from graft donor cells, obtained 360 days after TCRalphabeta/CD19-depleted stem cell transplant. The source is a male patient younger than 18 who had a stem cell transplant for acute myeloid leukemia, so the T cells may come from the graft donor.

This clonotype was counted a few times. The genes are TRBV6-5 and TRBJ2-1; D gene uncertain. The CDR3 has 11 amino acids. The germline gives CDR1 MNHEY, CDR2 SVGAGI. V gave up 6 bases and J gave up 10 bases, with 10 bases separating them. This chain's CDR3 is CASSQNGEQFF. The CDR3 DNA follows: TGTGCCAGCAGCCAGAATGGCGAGCAGTTCTTC.

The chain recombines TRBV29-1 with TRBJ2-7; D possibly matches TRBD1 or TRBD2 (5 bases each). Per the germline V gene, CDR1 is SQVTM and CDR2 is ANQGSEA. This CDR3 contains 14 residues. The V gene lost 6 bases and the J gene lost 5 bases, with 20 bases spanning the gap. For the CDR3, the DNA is TGCAGCGTGAGGGGTTGGACCAGGACGAACGAGCAGTACTTC. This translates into CSVRGWTRTNEQYF.

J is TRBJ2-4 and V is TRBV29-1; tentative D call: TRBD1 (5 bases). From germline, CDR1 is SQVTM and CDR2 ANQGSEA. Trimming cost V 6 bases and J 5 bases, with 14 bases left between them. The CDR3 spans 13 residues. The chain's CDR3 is CSVQGTYENIQYF. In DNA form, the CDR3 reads TGCAGCGTGCAGGGTACATACGAAAACATTCAGTACTTC.

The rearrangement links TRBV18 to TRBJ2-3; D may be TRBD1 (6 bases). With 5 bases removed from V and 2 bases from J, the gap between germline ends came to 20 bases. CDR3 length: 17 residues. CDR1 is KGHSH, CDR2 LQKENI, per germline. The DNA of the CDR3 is TGTGCCAGCTCATCCCTCCGCCAGGGGCCTTACACAGATACGCAGTATTTT. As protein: CASSSLRQGPYTDTQYF.

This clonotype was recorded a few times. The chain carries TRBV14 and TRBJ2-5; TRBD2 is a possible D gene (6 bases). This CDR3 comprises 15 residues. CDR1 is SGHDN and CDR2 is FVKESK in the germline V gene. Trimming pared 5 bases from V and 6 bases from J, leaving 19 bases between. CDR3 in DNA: TGTGCCAGCAGCTCGGGCCAGGGTGGGAGGAAGACCCAGTACTTC. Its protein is CASSSGQGGRKTQYF.

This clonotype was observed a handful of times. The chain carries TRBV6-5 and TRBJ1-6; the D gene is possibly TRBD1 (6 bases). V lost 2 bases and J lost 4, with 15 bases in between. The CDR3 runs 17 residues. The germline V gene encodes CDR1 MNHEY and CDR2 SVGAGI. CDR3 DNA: TGTGCCAGCAGTTACGGCAAGCGGGGGACATATAATTCACCCCTCCACTTT. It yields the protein CASSYGKRGTYNSPLHF.

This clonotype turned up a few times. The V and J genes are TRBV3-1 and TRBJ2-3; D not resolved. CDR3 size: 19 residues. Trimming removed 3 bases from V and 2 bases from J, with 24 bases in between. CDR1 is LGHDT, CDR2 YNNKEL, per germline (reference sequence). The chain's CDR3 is CASSHRRITNHFYTDTQYF. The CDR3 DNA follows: TGTGCCAGCAGCCATAGACGGATAACTAACCATTTTTACACAGATACGCAGTATTTT.

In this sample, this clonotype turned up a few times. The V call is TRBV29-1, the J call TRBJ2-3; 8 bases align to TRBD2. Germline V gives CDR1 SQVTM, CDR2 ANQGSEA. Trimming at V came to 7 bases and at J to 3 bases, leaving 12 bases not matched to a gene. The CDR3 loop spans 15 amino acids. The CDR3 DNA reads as TGCAGCGCCGAAGGAGCGGGAGAGGGGACAGATACGCAGTATTTT. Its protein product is CSAEGAGEGTDTQYF.

CDR3 nucleotides: TGCAGTGCTAGCCTCGACACTAGCGGGAGGCCCCCCTACGAGCAGTACTTC. Amino acid sequence: CSASLDTSGRPPYEQYF. The chain links TRBV20-1 to TRBJ2-7, with 12 bases fitting TRBD2. The CDR3 is 17 amino acids. CDR1 and CDR2 (germline): DFQATT, SNEGSKA (reference sequence). Unmatched junction bases numbered 11, after V lost 3 bases and J lost 2 bases.

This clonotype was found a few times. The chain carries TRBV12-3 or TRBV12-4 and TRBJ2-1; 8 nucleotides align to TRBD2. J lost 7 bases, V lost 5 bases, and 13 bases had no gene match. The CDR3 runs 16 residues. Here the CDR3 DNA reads TGTGCCAGCAGTCCCCGGGATGGCGGGAGGCGGAATGAGCAGTTCTTC. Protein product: CASSPRDGGRRNEQFF.

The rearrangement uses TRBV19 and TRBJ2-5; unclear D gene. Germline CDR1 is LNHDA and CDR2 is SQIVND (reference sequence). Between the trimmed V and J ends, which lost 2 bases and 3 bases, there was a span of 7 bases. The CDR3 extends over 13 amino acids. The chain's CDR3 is CASSIWEEETQYF. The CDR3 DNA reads TGTGCCAGTAGTATATGGGAAGAAGAGACCCAGTACTTC.

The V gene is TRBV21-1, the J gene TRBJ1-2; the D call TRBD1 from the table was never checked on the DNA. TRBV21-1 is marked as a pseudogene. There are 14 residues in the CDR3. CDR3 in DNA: TGTGCCAGCAGCCCCCCTCCGGTGGGCTATGGCTACACCTTC. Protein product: CASSPPPVGYGYTF.

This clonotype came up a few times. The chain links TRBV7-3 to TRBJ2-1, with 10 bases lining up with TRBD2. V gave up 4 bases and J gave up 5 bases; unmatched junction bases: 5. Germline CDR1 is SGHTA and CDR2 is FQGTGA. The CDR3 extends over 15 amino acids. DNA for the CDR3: TGTGCCAGCAGCTCGGGACTAGCGCCTAACAATGAGCAGTTCTTC. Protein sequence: CASSSGLAPNNEQFF.

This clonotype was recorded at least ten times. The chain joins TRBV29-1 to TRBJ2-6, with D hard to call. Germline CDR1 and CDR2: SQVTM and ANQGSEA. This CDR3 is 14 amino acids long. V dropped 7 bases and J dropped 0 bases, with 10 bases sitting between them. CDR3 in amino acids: CSAPLSSGANVLTF. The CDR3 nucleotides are TGCAGCGCTCCACTCTCCTCTGGGGCCAACGTCCTGACTTTC. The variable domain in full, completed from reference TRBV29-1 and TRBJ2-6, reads SAVISQKPSRDICQRGTSLTIQCQVDSQVTMMFWYRQQPGQSLTLIATANQGSEATYESGFVIDKFPISRPNLTFSTLTVSNMSPEDSSIYLCSAPLSSGANVLTFGAGSRLTVL.

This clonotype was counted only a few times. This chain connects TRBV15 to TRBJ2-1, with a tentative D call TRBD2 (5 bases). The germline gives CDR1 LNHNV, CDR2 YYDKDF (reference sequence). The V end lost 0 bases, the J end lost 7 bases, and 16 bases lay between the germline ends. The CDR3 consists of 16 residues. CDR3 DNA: TGTGCCACCAGCAGAGAGGCCAGGACTGCTAGAAATGAGCAGTTCTTC. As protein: CATSREARTARNEQFF.

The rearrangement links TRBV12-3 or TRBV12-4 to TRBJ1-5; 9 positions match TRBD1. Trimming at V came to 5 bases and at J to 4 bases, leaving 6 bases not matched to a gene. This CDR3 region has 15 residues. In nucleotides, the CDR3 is TGTGCCAGCAGTCCCCGGACAGGGGATAATCAGCCCCAGCATTTT. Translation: CASSPRTGDNQPQHF.

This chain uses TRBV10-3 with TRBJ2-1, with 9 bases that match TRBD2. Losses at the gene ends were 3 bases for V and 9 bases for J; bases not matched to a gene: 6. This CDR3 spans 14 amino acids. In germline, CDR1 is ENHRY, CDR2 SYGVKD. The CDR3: CAISELREGSEQFF. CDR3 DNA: TGTGCCATCAGTGAATTGCGGGAGGGCAGTGAGCAGTTCTTC.

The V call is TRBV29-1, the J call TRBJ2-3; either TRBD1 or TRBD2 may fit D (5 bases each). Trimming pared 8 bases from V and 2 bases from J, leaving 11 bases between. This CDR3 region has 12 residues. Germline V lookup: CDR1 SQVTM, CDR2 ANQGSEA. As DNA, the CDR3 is TGCAGCTCGGCAGGGACCACAGATACGCAGTATTTT. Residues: CSSAGTTDTQYF.

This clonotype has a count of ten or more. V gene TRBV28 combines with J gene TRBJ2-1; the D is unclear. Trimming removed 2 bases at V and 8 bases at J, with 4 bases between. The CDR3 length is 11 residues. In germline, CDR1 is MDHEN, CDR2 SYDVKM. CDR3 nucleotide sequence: TGTGCCAGCAGTTTAATCGATGAGCAGTTCTTC. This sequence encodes CASSLIDEQFF.

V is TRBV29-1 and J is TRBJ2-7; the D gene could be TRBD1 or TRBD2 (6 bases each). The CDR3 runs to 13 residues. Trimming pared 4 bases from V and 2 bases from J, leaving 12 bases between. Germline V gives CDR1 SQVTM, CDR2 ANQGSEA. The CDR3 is CSVVRGRPYEQYF. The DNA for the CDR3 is TGCAGCGTTGTTAGGGGGAGGCCCTACGAGCAGTACTTC.

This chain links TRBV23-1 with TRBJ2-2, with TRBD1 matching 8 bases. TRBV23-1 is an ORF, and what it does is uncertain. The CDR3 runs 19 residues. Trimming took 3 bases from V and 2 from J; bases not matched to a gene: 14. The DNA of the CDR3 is TGCGCCAGCAGTCACTCGACAGGGGACCTGCGGAGTAACACCGGGGAGCTGTTTTTT. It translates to CASSHSTGDLRSNTGELFF.

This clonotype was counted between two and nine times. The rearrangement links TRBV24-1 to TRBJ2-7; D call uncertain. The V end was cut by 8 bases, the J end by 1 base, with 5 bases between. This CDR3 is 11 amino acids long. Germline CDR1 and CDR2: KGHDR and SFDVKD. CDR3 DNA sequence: TGTGCCACCACTAAGTCCTACGAGCAGTACTTC. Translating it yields CATTKSYEQYF.

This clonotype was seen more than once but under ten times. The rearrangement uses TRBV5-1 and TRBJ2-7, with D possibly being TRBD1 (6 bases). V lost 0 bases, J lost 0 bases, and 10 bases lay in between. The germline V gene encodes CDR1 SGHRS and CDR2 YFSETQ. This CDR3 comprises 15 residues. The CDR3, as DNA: TGCGCCAGCAGCTTGGGTACAGGGAACTCCTACGAGCAGTACTTC. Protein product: CASSLGTGNSYEQYF.

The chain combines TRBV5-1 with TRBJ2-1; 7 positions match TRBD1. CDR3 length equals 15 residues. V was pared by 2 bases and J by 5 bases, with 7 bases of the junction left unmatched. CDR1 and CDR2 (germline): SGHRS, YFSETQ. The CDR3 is CASSLIRGRDNEQFF. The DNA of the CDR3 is TGCGCCAGCAGCTTAATAAGGGGGCGCGACAATGAGCAGTTCTTC.

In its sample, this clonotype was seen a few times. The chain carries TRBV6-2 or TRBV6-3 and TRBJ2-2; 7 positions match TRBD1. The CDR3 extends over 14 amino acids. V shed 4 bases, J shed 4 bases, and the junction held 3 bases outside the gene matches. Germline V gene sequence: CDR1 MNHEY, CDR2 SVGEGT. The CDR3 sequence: CASSSGQITGELFF. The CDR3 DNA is TGTGCCAGCAGTTCGGGACAGATCACCGGGGAGCTGTTTTTT.

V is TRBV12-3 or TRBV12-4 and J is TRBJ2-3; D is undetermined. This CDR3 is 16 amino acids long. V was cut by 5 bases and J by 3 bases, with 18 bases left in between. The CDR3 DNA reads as TGTGCCAGCAGTCCCCGTGGTTGGTCGACGACAGATACGCAGTATTTT. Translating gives CASSPRGWSTTDTQYF.

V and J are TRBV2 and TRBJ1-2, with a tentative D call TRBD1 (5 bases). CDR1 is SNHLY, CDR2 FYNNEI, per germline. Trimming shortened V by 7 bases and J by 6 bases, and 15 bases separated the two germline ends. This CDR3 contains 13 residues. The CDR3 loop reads CASIRGSVHGYTF. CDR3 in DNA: TGTGCCAGCATTCGGGGCTCGGTCCATGGCTACACCTTC.

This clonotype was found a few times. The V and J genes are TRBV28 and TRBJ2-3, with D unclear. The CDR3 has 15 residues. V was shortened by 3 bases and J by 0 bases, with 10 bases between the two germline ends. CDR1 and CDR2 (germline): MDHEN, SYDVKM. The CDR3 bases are TGTGCCAGCAGTTTCACGGCGGACAGCACAGATACGCAGTATTTT. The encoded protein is CASSFTADSTDTQYF.

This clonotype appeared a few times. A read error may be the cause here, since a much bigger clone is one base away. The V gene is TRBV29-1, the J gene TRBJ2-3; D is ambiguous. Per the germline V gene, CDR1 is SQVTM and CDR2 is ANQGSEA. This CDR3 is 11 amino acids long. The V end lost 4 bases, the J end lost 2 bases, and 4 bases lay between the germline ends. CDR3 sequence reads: CSVAYTDTQYF. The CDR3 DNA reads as TGCAGCGTTGCCTACACAGATACGCAGTATTTT.

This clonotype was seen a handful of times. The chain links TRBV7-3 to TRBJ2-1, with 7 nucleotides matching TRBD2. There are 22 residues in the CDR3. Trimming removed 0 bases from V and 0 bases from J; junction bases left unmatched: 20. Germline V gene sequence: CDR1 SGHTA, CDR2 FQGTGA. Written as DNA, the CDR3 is TGTGCCAGCAGCTTAACGAGGCCGAGGTGGGGATCTAGGACTAGCTCCTACAATGAGCAGTTCTTC. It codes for CASSLTRPRWGSRTSSYNEQFF.